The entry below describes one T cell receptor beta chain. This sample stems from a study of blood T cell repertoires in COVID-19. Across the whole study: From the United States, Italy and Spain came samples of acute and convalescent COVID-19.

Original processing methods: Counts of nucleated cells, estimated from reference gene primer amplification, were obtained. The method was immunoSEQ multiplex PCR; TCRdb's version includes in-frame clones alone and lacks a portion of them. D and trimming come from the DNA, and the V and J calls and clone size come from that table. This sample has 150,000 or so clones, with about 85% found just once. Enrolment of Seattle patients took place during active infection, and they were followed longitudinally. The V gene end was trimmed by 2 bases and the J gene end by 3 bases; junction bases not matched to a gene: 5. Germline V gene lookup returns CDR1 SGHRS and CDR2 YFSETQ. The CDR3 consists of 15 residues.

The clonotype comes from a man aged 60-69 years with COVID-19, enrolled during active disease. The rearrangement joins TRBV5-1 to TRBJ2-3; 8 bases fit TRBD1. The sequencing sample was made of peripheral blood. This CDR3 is CASSLPGGGTDTQYF. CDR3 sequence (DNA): TGCGCCAGCAGCTTACCAGGGGGCGGTACAGATACGCAGTATTTT.